The rows below give T cell receptor beta chains drawn from one sample of a study of early T cells in non-severe SARS-CoV-2 infection. TCRdb ran MiXCR on the 5' RACE reads and lists one entry per CDR3 protein. The table lists approximately 26,000 distinct CDR3 sequences, around 4% of them singletons. Sequenced input: whole blood. All receptors derive from an adult who was a healthcare worker with PCR-confirmed SARS-CoV-2 infection or an uninfected control (not recorded which). Each CDR3 is given with its conserved first and last residue. The D gene is left open where the match is weak. The size of a clone is reported for some rows only, either as once, few or many, or as a class for expanded clones.

d_gene	v_gene	abundance	j_gene	CDR3nt	CDR3aa
-	TRBV5-1	many	TRBJ1-5	TGCGCCAGCAGCTTGTCCCCCCGGGACAGCAATCAGCCCCAGCATTTT	CASSLSPRDSNQPQHF
TRBD2	TRBV20-1	many	TRBJ2-1	TGCAGTGCTAGAGGGGCTAGCGGGGTCCCCGAGCAGTTCTTC	CSARGASGVPEQFF
TRBD1	TRBV9	many	TRBJ2-5	TGTGCCAGCAGCGTTGCCGGGACAGGGGGTCCAGAGACCCAGTACTTC	CASSVAGTGGPETQYF
TRBD2	TRBV10-3	many	TRBJ2-7	TGTGCCATCGGGCTAGCGGATATCTACGAGCAGTACTTC	CAIGLADIYEQYF
TRBD2	TRBV10-3	many	TRBJ2-5	TGTGCCATCAGTGAGTCCGGCGGGAGGGCCGAGACCCAGTACTTC	CAISESGGRAETQYF
TRBD1	TRBV5-1	many	TRBJ2-7	TGCGCCAGCAGCGAGGGGACAGCGAGGGTGCAGTACTTC	CASSEGTARVQYF
TRBD2	TRBV28	many	TRBJ2-7	TGTGCCAGCAGTTTATGGGCTAGCGGGAGGGCGATCTACGAGCAGTACTTC	CASSLWASGRAIYEQYF
-	TRBV29-1	many	TRBJ2-6	TGCAGCGTTTGGCACAGGGCGGGAGCTGGGGCCAACGTCCTGACTTTC	CSVWHRAGAGANVLTF
TRBD2	TRBV29-1	many	TRBJ2-5	TGCAGCGTTATTAGCGGGAGTAGAGAGACCCAGTACTTC	CSVISGSRETQYF
TRBD2	TRBV29-1	many	TRBJ2-1	TGCAGCGTTGAAGATACTAGCGGGAGGAGTCAGTTCTTC	CSVEDTSGRSQFF
TRBD2	TRBV7-3	-	TRBJ2-1	TGTGCCAGCAGCTTAAAACTAGCGGGAGGGGAAGACAATGAGCAGTTCTTC	CASSLKLAGGEDNEQFF
TRBD2	TRBV7-9	many	TRBJ2-1	TGTGCCAGCAGCTTAGGGGGAGGGGCAAGCTCCTACAATGAGCAGTTCTTC	CASSLGGGASSYNEQFF
TRBD2	TRBV28	few	TRBJ2-7	TGTGCCACCAGAAGCGGGAGCTCCTACGAGCAGTACTTC	CATRSGSSYEQYF
TRBD1	TRBV19	many	TRBJ2-2	TGTGCCAGTAGTCTGGGACAGGGGAGAACCGGGGAGCTGTTTTTT	CASSLGQGRTGELFF
TRBD1	TRBV28	many	TRBJ1-2	TGTGCCAGCAGTTCGTACAGGGGACCCCGCTTCTTC	CASSSYRGPRFF
-	TRBV15	-	TRBJ1-2	TGTGCCACCAGCAGAGAGGTCTATGGCTACACCTTC	CATSREVYGYTF
-	TRBV12-3/TRBV12-4	many	TRBJ1-1	TGTGCCAGCAGTCCCGGGACGCGCCGAGCTTTCTTT	CASSPGTRRAFF
-	TRBV10-1	many	TRBJ2-7	TGCGCCAGCAGTGATGGGATCCTCGGGCAGTACTTC	CASSDGILGQYF
-	TRBV20-1	many	TRBJ2-3	TGCAGTGCTCCCTCAGGGGCGATTGATACGCAGTATTTT	CSAPSGAIDTQYF
-	TRBV5-5	-	TRBJ2-1	TGTGCCAGCAGCCGGGACACGAGCTCCTACAATGAGCAGTTCTTC	CASSRDTSSYNEQFF
-	TRBV15	many	TRBJ1-1	TGTGCCACCAGCAGAGATCGCCAGGGGAACACTGAAGCTTTCTTT	CATSRDRQGNTEAFF
-	TRBV7-9	-	TRBJ1-1	TGTGCCAGCAGCTTAGCAGCACGCACTGAAGCTTTCTTT	CASSLAARTEAFF
TRBD2	TRBV28	many	TRBJ2-1	TGTGCCAGCAGTCCCAGAGCGGGATTGGACAATGAGCAGTTCTTC	CASSPRAGLDNEQFF
TRBD2	TRBV18	many	TRBJ2-7	TGTGCCAGCTCACCCCGACTAACTAGCGACGAGCAGTACTTC	CASSPRLTSDEQYF
TRBD2	TRBV15	many	TRBJ2-1	TGTGCCACCAGCAGAGATTTCGGCGCGGGAGAGAATGAGCAGTTCTTC	CATSRDFGAGENEQFF
-	TRBV2	many	TRBJ1-1	TGTGCCAGCCAATTACGCGAGGGCCCGAACACTGAAGCTTTCTTT	CASQLREGPNTEAFF
TRBD2	TRBV5-1	few	TRBJ2-7	TGCGCCAGCAGGACCGGGACTAGTGCCTCCAACGAGCAGTACTTC	CASRTGTSASNEQYF
TRBD1	TRBV7-2	medium-sized	TRBJ1-4	TGTGCCAGCAGCTCCGGGACAGGGGATGAAAAACTGTTTTTT	CASSSGTGDEKLFF
-	TRBV12-3/TRBV12-4	-	TRBJ1-2	TGTGCCAGCAGTATCCTTATTGGGGGCGGTTCAGGCTACACCTTC	CASSILIGGGSGYTF
-	TRBV11-3	-	TRBJ1-2	TGTGCCAGCAGCTTAGGACTTAGGGGGGACAAGGGTGATGGCTACACCTTC	CASSLGLRGDKGDGYTF
-	TRBV11-2	-	TRBJ1-1	TGTGCCAGCAGCTCGTACAACGGGGGGTCCAGCGCTGAAGCTTTCTTT	CASSSYNGGSSAEAFF
TRBD2	TRBV20-1	many	TRBJ2-1	TGCAGTGCCATAGCGGGTTCCTACAATGAGCAGTTCTTC	CSAIAGSYNEQFF
TRBD1	TRBV4-2	many	TRBJ2-6	TGTGCCAGCAGCCAAGGGGACAGGGTGGCCGGGGCCAACGTCCTGACTTTC	CASSQGDRVAGANVLTF
TRBD1	TRBV6-2/TRBV6-3	few	TRBJ2-7	TGTGCCAGCAGTCGCCGGACAGGGGGTTTTACCTACGAGCAGTACTTC	CASSRRTGGFTYEQYF
-	TRBV24-1	many	TRBJ2-1	TGTGCCACCGGGGCGGGGAACAATGAGCAGTTCTTC	CATGAGNNEQFF
-	TRBV20-1	many	TRBJ1-6	TGCAGTGCCTCGATGACAGAAGGAAATTCACCCCTCCACTTT	CSASMTEGNSPLHF
-	TRBV28	few	TRBJ2-2	TGTGCCAGCAGATCACTACCCAACACCGGGGAGCTGTTTTTT	CASRSLPNTGELFF
TRBD1	TRBV29-1	many	TRBJ2-1	TGCAGCGTTCAAGCCTGGACAGGGGGCAATGAGCAGTTCTTC	CSVQAWTGGNEQFF
TRBD2	TRBV20-1	many	TRBJ2-3	TGCAGTGCCCCGCCCCTAGCGGGAGGGGCAGATACGCAGTATTTT	CSAPPLAGGADTQYF
-	TRBV5-4	many	TRBJ2-7	TGTGCCAGCAGCTTTACAGGCTCCTACGAGCAGTACTTC	CASSFTGSYEQYF
-	TRBV7-6	many	TRBJ2-2	TGTGCCAGCAGCTTCTCTAGCAGTGGGGAGCTGTTTTTT	CASSFSSSGELFF
-	TRBV12-3/TRBV12-4	many	TRBJ2-1	TGTGCCAGCAGTTTAGCGGTCCCCTACAATGAGCAGTTCTTC	CASSLAVPYNEQFF
-	TRBV7-8	many	TRBJ1-5	TGTGCCAGCAGCCTCCGGGACACATATCAGCCCCAGCATTTT	CASSLRDTYQPQHF
TRBD2	TRBV7-2	many	TRBJ2-3	TGTGCCAGCAGCTTCCGACTAGCGGGGGGTGGCACAGATACGCAGTATTTT	CASSFRLAGGGTDTQYF
TRBD1	TRBV5-1	many	TRBJ1-2	TGCGCCAGCAACTCGGACAGGGCGGGCTACACCTTC	CASNSDRAGYTF
TRBD2	TRBV9	many	TRBJ2-3	TGTGCCAGCAGCCCCGGGGCTAGCGGGAGGACGCTTGGCACAGATACGCAGTATTTT	CASSPGASGRTLGTDTQYF
TRBD1	TRBV7-2	many	TRBJ1-1	TGTGCCAGCAGCTTACGGGGGAACAGGGGCACTGAAGCTTTCTTT	CASSLRGNRGTEAFF
-	TRBV27	many	TRBJ2-7	TGTGCCAGCAGTTCCCATGAAGGAAACCCCGCCTACGAGCAGTACTTC	CASSSHEGNPAYEQYF
TRBD2	TRBV19	-	TRBJ2-3	TGTGCCAGTAGTACCCTCCGGACTAGCGGAGGCACAGATACGCAGTATTTT	CASSTLRTSGGTDTQYF
-	TRBV27	many	TRBJ2-7	TGTGCCAGCAGGTACGGTCCCTCCGGGGGGCCCTACGAGCAGTACTTC	CASRYGPSGGPYEQYF
-	TRBV19	many	TRBJ1-2	TGTGCCAGTAGTATGGGGGCGCACTATGGCTACACCTTC	CASSMGAHYGYTF
TRBD1	TRBV20-1	few	TRBJ1-1	TGCAGTGCTCCCTTGACAGGGTCCACTGAAGCTTTCTTT	CSAPLTGSTEAFF
TRBD1	TRBV18	many	TRBJ2-5	TGTGCCAGCTCCCTACGCGACGGGACAGGGGCCACCTCGGGGGAGACCCAGTACTTC	CASSLRDGTGATSGETQYF